This TCR beta chain is drawn from a study of blood T cell repertoires in COVID-19 (dated by TCRdb to about 2020). Background on the whole study: Samples from collaborators originated in the United States, Italy and Spain and spanned both the acute and convalescent phases of COVID-19. The prospective study material was composed of cDNA or gDNA derived from T cells, B-cell-depleted T cells, or PBMCs. The dataset comprised deeply sampled blood TCRbeta repertoires from subjects exposed to, actively infected with, or recovered from COVID-19. A freely available public database, intended as a resource for researchers studying the immune response to SARS-CoV-2, is where the repertoires were released. Samples were obtained from the ongoing ImmuneRACE study (first 160 participants) and from some 1,200 subjects provided by 6 global collaborators. The sample metadata nearly always contained a de-identified subject ID, COVID-19 status, age in years and sex. HLA class I and class II types, where available, came from metadata supplied by the sample provider rather than from assay-based typing. Summary of the overall study and its limitations: Clinical and demographic metadata were provided uncurated, with the amount varying by source and participant.

The CDR3 holds 14 amino acids from the cysteine to the phenylalanine. Of all the DNA, just the CDR3 is kept, 42 bases in frame from base 1. The germline V gene supplies CDR1 SNHLY and CDR2 FYNNEI. Trimming at the junction amounts to 6 bases on V and 0 bases on J, and the germline ends lie 10 bases apart. A second Seattle source provided samples from volunteer blood donors who had recovered from COVID-19. Whole blood was collected in K2EDTA tubes by collaborating institutions according to the institutions' own protocols. For TCRbeta analysis, collaborator samples were shipped as frozen whole blood, as isolated PBMCs, or as DNA extracted from either sample type. Remarks on this clone: What this receptor recognizes is not known. No clone much larger than this one lies a single base away; base qualities are absent.

The immunoSEQ Assay, a bias-controlled multiplex PCR, was used to amplify TCRbeta CDR3 regions from genomic DNA. From the authors' description of their analysis: Within the assay, amplification of reference gene primers was used to estimate how many nucleated cells each sample contained. To quantify the absolute abundance of each unique TCRbeta CDR3 rearrangement, sequence reads were collapsed and filtered. For each sample, productive Simpson clonality was calculated as the square root of Simpson's diversity index over productive rearrangements. TCRdb retrieved this table from immuneACCESS and kept in-frame rearrangements only. Not all clones are present; in checked studies, unresolved V genes account for under half, and no reason is known for the remainder. Clonal size and the V and J genes are those of that table, whereas D and trimming came from the DNA. For this sample the table gives over 200,000 clones, of which more than 75% were detected only once. The top ten clones comprise 8.5% to 10% of the sample.

The sample was peripheral blood. The chain joins TRBV2 to TRBJ2-3; the D gene is possibly TRBD2, with 6 bases matching. The clonotype originates from a man aged 40-49 years who had recovered from COVID-19. The nucleotide sequence reads as follows: TGTGCCAGCAGCCCGGGACTTAGCACAGATACGCAGTATTTT. It codes for CASSPGLSTDTQYF.